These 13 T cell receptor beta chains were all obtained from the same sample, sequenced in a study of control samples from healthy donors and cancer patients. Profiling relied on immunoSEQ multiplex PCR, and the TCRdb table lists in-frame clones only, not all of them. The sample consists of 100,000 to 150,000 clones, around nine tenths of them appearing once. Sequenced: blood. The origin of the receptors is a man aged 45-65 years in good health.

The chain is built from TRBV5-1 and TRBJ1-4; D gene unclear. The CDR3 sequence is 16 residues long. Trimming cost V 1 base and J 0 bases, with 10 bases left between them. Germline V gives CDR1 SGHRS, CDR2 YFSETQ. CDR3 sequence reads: CASSLISPPTNEKLFF. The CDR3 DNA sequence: TGCGCCAGCAGCTTGATTTCCCCGCCAACTAATGAAAAACTGTTTTTT. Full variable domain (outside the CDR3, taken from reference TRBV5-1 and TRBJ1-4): KAGVTQTPRYLIKTRGQQVTLSCSPISGHRSVSWYQQTPGQGLQFLFEYFSETQRNKGNFPGRFSGRQFSNSRSEMNVSTLELGDSALYLCASSLISPPTNEKLFFGSGTQLSVL.

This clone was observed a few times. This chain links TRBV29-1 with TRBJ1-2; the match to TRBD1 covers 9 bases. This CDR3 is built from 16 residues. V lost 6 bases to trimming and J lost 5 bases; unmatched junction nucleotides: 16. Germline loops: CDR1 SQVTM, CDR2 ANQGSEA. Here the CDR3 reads CSVKPSGTGKSYGYTF. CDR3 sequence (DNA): TGCAGCGTGAAACCGTCAGGGACAGGGAAAAGTTATGGCTACACCTTC.

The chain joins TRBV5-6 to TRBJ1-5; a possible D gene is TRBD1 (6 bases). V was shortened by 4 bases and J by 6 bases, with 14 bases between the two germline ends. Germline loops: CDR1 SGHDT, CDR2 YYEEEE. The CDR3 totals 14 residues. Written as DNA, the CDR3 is TGTGCCAGCAGCCCTGGGTCAGGGGTTCAGCCCCAGCATTTT. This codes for CASSPGSGVQPQHF.

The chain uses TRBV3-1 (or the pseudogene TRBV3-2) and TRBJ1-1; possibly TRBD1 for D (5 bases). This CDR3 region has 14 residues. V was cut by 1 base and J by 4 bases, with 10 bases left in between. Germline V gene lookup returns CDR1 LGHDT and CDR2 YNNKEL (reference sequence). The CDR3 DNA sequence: TGTGCCAGCAGCCAAGGTGGGGGTAGCACTGAAGCTTTCTTT. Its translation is CASSQGGGSTEAFF.

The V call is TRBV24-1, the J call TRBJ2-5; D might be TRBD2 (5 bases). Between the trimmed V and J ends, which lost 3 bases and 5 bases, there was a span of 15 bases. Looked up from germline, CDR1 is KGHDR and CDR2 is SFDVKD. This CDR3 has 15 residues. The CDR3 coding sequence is TGTGCCACCAGTGATCCCGCGGGTGTGGGGGAGACCCAGTACTTC. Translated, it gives CATSDPAGVGETQYF.

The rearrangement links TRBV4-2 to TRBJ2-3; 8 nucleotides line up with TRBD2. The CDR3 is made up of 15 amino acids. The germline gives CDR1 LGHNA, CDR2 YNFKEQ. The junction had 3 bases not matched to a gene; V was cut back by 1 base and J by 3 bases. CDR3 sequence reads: CASSQGLASTDTQYF. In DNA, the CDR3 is TGTGCCAGCAGCCAAGGACTAGCGAGTACAGATACGCAGTATTTT.

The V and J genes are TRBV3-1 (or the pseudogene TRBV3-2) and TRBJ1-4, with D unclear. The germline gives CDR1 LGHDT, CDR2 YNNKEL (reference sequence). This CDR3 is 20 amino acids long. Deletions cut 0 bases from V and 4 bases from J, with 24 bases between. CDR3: CASSQDSRLTIYPSNEKLFF. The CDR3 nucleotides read TGTGCCAGCAGCCAAGATTCAAGGCTGACTATATATCCCAGTAATGAAAAACTGTTTTTT.

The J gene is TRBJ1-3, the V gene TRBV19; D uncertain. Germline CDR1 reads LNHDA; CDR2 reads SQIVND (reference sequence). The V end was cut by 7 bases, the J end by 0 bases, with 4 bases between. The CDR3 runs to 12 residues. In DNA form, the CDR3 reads TGTGCCAGTACAGGCTCTGGAAACACCATATATTTT. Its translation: CASTGSGNTIYF.

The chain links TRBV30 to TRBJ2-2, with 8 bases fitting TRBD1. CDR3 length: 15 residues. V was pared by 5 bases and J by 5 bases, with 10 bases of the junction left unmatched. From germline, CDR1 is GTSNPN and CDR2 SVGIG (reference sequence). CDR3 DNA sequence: TGTGCCTGGTGGCCTCGACAGGGGACGACCGGGGAGCTGTTTTTT. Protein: CAWWPRQGTTGELFF.

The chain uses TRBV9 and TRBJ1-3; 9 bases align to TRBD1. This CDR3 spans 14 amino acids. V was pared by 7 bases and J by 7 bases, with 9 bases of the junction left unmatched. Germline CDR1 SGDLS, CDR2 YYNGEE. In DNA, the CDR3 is TGTGCCAGCGGTAAGGGACAGGGTCGGAACACCATATATTTT. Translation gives CASGKGQGRNTIYF.

The CDR3 region is CASRVSGELFF. CDR3 DNA sequence: TGTGCCAGCAGAGTAAGCGGGGAGCTGTTTTTT. The chain combines TRBV12-3 or TRBV12-4 with TRBJ2-2; D uncertain. The V end was cut by 6 bases, the J end by 7 bases, with 6 bases between. The CDR3 loop spans 11 amino acids.

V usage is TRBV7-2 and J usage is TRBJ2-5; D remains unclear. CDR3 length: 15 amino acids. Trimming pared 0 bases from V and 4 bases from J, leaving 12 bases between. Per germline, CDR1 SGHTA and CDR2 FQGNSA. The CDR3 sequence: CASSLAGGGGETQYF. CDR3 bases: TGTGCCAGCAGCTTAGCTGGCGGCGGTGGAGAGACCCAGTACTTC.

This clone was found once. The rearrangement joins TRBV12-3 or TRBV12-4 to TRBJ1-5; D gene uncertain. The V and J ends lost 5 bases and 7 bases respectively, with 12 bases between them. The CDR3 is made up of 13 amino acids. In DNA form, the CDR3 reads TGTGCCAGCAGTGCTCAAGGGTCCCAGCCCCAGCATTTT. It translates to CASSAQGSQPQHF.